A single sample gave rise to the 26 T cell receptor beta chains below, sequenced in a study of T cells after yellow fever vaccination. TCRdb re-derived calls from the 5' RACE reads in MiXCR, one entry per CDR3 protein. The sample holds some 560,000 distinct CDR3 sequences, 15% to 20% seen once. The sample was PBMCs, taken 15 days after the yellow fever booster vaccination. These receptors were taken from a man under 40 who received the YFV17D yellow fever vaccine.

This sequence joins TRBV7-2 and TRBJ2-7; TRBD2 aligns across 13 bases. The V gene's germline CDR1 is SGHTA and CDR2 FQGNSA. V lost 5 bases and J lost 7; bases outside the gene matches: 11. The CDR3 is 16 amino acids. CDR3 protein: CASSPGTSGITQEQYF. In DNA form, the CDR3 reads TGTGCCAGCAGCCCAGGGACTAGCGGGATAACCCAGGAGCAGTACTTC.

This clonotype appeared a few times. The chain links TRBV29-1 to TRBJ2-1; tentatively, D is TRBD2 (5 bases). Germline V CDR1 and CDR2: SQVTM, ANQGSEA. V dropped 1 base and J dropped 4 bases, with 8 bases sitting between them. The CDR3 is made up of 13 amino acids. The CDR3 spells CSVEVPGYNEQFF. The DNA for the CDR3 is TGCAGCGTTGAAGTTCCGGGGTACAATGAGCAGTTCTTC.

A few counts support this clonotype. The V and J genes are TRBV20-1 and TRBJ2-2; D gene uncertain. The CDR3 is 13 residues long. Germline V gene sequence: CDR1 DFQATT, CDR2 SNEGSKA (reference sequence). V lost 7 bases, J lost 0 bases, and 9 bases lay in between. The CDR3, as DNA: TGCAGTGGGTTGGCGGCGAACACCGGGGAGCTGTTTTTT. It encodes CSGLAANTGELFF.

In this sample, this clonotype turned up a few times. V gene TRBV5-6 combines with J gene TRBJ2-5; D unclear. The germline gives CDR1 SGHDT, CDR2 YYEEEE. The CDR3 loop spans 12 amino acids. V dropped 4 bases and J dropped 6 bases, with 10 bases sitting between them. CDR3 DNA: TGTGCCAGCAGCCGCATGGGGAAGACCCAGTACTTC. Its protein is CASSRMGKTQYF.

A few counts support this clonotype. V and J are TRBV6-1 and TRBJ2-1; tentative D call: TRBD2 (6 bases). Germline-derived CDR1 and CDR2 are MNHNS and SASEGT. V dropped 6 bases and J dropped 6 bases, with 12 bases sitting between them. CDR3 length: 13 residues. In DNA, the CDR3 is TGTGCCAGCAGCGCACGGCGGGGCAATGAGCAGTTCTTC. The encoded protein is CASSARRGNEQFF.

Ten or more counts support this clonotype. The chain's CDR3 is CASSLVGLAGVDEQFF. CDR3 DNA: TGCGCCAGCAGCTTGGTGGGACTAGCGGGGGTTGATGAGCAGTTCTTC. The chain carries TRBV5-1 and TRBJ2-1; 14 bases are a match to TRBD2. This CDR3 contains 16 residues. The germline CDR1 and CDR2 sequences are SGHRS and YFSETQ. The junction had 4 bases not matched to a gene; V was cut back by 0 bases and J by 8 bases.

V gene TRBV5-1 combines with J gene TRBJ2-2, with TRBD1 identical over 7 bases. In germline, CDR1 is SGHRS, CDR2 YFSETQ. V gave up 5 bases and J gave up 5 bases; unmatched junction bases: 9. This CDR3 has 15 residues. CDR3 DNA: TGCGCCAGCAGTTTCGGGACAGCTAGGACCGGGGAGCTGTTTTTT. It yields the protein CASSFGTARTGELFF.

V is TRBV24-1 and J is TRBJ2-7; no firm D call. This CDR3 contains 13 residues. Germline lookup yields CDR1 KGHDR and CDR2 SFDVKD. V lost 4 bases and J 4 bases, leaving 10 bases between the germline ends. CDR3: CATSEPDNYEQYF. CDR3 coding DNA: TGTGCCACCAGTGAACCTGACAATTACGAGCAGTACTTC.

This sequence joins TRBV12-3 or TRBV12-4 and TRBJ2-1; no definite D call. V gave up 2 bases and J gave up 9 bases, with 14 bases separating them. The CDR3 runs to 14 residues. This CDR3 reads CASSLSPRLGEQFF. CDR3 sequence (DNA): TGTGCCAGCAGTTTAAGTCCTAGGCTCGGTGAGCAGTTCTTC.

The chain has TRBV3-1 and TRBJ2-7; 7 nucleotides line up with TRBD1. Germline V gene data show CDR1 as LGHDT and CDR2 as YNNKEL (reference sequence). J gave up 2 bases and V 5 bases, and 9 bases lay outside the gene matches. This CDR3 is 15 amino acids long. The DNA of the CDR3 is TGTGCCAGCAGCGCTCACTACAGGGGAACCTACGAGCAGTACTTC. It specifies CASSAHYRGTYEQYF.

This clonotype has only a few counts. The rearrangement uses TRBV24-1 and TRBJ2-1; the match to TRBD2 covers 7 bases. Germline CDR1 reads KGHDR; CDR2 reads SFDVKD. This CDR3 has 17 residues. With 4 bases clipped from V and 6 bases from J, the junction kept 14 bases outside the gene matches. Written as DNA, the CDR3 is TGTGCCACCAGTGACCCCCCAGGTTCGGGAGGAATCAATGAGCAGTTCTTC. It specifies CATSDPPGSGGINEQFF.

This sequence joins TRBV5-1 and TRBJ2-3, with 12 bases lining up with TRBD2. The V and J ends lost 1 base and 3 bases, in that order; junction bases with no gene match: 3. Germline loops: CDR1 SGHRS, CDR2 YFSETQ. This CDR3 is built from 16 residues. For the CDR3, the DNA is TGCGCCAGCAGCTTGACTAGCGGGAGGAGAACAGATACGCAGTATTTT. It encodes CASSLTSGRRTDTQYF.

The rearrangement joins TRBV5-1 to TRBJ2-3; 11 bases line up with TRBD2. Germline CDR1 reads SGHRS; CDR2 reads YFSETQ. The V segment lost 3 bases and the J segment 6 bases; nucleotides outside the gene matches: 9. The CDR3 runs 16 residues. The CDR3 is CASSSSGTSGLDTQYF. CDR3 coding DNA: TGCGCCAGCAGCTCCTCCGGGACTAGCGGTCTGGATACGCAGTATTTT.

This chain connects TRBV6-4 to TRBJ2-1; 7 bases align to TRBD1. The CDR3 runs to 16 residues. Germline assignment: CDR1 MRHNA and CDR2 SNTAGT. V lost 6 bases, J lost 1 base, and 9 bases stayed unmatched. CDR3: CASRVYRGASYNEQFF. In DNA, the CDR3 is TGTGCCAGCAGGGTTTACAGGGGAGCTTCCTACAATGAGCAGTTCTTC.

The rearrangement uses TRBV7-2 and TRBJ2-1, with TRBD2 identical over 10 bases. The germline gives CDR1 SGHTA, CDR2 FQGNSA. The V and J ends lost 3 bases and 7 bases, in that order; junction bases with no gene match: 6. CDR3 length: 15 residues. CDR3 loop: CASSFFASGRNEQFF. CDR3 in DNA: TGTGCCAGCAGCTTTTTCGCTAGCGGGAGAAATGAGCAGTTCTTC.

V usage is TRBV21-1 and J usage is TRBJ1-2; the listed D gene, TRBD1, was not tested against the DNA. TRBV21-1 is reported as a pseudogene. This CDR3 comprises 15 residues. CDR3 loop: CASSKDRPRLYGYTF. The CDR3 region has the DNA TGTGCCAGCAGCAAAGACCGTCCCCGCCTTTATGGCTACACCTTC.

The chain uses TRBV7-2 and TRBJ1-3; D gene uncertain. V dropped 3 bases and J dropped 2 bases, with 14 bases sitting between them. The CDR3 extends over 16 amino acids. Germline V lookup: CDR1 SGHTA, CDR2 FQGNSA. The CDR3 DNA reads TGTGCCAGCAGCTTGTCTCGGGCGAGAACTGGAAACACCATATATTTT. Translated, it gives CASSLSRARTGNTIYF.

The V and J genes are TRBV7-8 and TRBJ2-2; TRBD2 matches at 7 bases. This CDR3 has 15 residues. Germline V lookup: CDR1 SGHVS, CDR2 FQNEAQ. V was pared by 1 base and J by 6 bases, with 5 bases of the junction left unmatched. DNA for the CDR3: TGTGCCAGCAGCTTAGAAAGGACTAGTTCCGGGGAGCTGTTTTTT. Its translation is CASSLERTSSGELFF.

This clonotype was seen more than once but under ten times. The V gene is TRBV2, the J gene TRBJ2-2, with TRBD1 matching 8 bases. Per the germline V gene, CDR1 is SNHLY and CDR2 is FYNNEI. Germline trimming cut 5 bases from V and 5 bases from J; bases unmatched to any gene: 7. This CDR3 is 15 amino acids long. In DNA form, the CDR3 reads TGTGCCAGCAGTTCCAGGGGGCGCAGGACCGGGGAGCTGTTTTTT. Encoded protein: CASSSRGRRTGELFF.

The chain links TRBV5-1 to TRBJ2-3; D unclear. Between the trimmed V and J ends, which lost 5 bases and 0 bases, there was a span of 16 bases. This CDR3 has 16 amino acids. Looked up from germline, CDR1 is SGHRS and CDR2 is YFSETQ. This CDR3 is CASRTGPRISTDTQYF. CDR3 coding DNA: TGCGCCAGCAGGACCGGACCGAGAATCAGCACAGATACGCAGTATTTT.

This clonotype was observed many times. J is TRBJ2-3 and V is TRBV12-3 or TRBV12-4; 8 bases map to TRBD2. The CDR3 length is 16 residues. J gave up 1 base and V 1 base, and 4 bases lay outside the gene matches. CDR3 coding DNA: TGTGCCAGCAGTTTAGGTTTACTAGCGGGCACAGATACGCAGTATTTT. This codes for CASSLGLLAGTDTQYF.

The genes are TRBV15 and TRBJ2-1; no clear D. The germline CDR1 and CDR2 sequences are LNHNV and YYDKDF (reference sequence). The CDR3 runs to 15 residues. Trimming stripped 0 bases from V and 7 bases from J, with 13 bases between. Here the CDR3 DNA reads TGTGCCACCAGCAGAGATGATCGGGTTGTGAATGAGCAGTTCTTC. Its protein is CATSRDDRVVNEQFF.

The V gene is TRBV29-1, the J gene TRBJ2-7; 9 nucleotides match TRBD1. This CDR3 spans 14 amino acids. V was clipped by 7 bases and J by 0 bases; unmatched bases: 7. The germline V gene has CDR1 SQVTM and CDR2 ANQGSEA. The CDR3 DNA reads TGCAGCGCCGCCGGGACAGGGACCTCCTACGAGCAGTACTTC. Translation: CSAAGTGTSYEQYF.

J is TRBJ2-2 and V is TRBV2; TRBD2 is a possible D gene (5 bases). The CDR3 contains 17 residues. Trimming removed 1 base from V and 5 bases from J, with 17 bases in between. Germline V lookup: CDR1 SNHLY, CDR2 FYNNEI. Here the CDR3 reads CASSEGSGGPGTGELFF. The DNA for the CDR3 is TGTGCCAGCAGTGAAGGGAGCGGTGGCCCGGGGACCGGGGAGCTGTTTTTT.

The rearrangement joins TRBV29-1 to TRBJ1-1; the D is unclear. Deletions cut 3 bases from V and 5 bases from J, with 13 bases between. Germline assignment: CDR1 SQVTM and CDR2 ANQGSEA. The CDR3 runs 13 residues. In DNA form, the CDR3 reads TGCAGCGTTGAGGCGCAGCTGGGGACTGAAGCTTTCTTT. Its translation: CSVEAQLGTEAFF.

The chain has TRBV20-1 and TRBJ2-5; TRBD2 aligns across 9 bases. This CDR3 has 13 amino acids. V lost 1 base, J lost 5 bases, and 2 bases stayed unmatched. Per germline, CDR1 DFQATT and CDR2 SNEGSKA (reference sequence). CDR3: CSARVAGEETQYF. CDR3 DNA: TGCAGTGCTAGAGTAGCGGGAGAGGAGACCCAGTACTTC.